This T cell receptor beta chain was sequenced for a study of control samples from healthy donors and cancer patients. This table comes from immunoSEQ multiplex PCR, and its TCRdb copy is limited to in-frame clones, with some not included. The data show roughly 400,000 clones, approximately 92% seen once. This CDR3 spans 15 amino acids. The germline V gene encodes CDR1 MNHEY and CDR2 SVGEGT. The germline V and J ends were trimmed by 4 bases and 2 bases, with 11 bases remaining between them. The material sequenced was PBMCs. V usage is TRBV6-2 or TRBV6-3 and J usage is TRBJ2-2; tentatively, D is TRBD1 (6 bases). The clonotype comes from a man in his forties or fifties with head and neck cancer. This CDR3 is CASSSRTVNTGELFF. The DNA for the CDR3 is TGTGCCAGCAGTTCCCGGACAGTCAACACCGGGGAGCTGTTTTTT.